Each of the 6 T cell receptor beta chains below was sequenced from the same sample in a study of molecular identifiers for immune sequencing clone quantification (dated by TCRdb to between 2017 and 2018). Library method: PCR. Reads for this sample came from a NextSeq 500. TCRdb redid the processing of the public reads, applying fastp at Q25 and MiXCR, and retained in-frame beta chains. Each record represents a unique CDR3 protein, reported with the most common genes and DNA among its rows. The sample has about half a million distinct CDR3 sequences on record, approximately 25% of them singletons. The biggest ten clones account for around 0.78% of the sample. The sample consisted of naive CD8+ T cells from blood, with Jurkat cell RNA spiked in. Explained via the paper, the cell subset or site label denotes: FACS-sorted CD8+CD4-CCR7+CD45RA+ naive T cells. These receptors originate from a human donor in good health. Some libraries in this study had Jurkat cell RNA spiked in.

In its sample, this clonotype was seen a few times. The rearrangement links TRBV27 to TRBJ2-7; D might be TRBD1 (6 bases). The CDR3 is 15 residues long. Trimming removed 4 bases from V and 2 bases from J, with 15 bases in between. Germline V gene sequence: CDR1 MNHEY, CDR2 SMNVEV (reference sequence). This chain's CDR3 is CASSYLGQLAYEQYF. CDR3 bases: TGTGCCAGCAGTTATCTCGGACAGTTAGCCTACGAGCAGTACTTC.

Notes on this clonotype: This may arise from a read error, as a much more abundant clone is one base away. The chain uses TRBV12-3 or TRBV12-4 and TRBJ2-5, with 7 bases fitting TRBD1. This CDR3 contains 14 residues. In DNA form, the CDR3 reads TGTGCCAGCAGCCCGCATACAGGGGAAGAGGCCCAGTACTTC. Translation gives CASSPHTGEEAQYF.

About this clonotype: An end of the junction does not agree with germline; a read error may underlie this. The rearrangement joins TRBV14 to TRBJ2-7, with D possibly matching TRBD1 (6 bases). The CDR3 extends over 16 amino acids. Germline loops: CDR1 SGHDN, CDR2 FVKESK. CDR3 loop: CASSQNRAVSSYEQHF. Here the CDR3 DNA reads TGTGCCAGCAGCCAAAACAGGGCTGTATCCTCCTACGAGCAGCACTTC.

This clonotype was picked up a small number of times. The rearrangement uses TRBV20-1 and TRBJ2-2; D gene uncertain. This CDR3 comprises 14 residues. V lost 2 bases, J lost 1 base, and 8 bases lay in between. Germline CDR1 and CDR2: DFQATT and SNEGSKA (reference sequence). The CDR3 spells CSARYGRNTGELFF. The DNA of the CDR3 is TGCAGTGCTAGATACGGGCGGAACACCGGGGAGCTGTTTTTT.

This clonotype was observed a handful of times. The chain employs TRBV6-5 and TRBJ2-3, with a tentative D call TRBD1 (6 bases). V dropped 1 base and J dropped 6 bases, with 8 bases sitting between them. The CDR3 contains 13 residues. Germline V gene sequence: CDR1 MNHEY, CDR2 SVGAGI. CDR3 coding DNA: TGTGCCAGCAGTTACTTTGGGGGCGATACGCAGTATTTT. Translating gives CASSYFGGDTQYF.

Details on this clonotype: A read error is possible here, since a much larger clone lies one base away. This rearrangement joins TRBV7-6 to TRBJ2-1; D gene uncertain. The ends were cut back, 0 bases at V and 12 bases at J, with 15 bases in the middle. The CDR3 runs to 14 residues. Germline CDR1 SGHVS, CDR2 FNYEAQ. The DNA for the CDR3 is TGTGCCAGCAGCTTAGCGCTGACGGCGTCTGGGCAGTTCTTC. Its protein is CASSLALTASGQFF.